These 18 T cell receptor beta chains were sequenced from one sample in a study of a mutant IDH1 vaccine in newly diagnosed glioma. For these TCRs, the target antigens are not known. The time point was: week 11, during vaccination. Alongside topical imiquimod, each dose of vaccine comprised 300 ug of mutant IDH1 20-mer peptide. The data were produced by immunoSEQ multiplex PCR, yet TCRdb's version contains in-frame clones alone and is incomplete. The profile shows 40,000 or so clones, 84% of them singletons. This specimen consisted of PBMCs, obtained from a glioma patient whose treatment included an IDH1 peptide vaccine. These receptors all come from a man aged 40-49 years with glioma.

The chain employs TRBV5-1 and TRBJ2-6; 7 positions agree with TRBD1. With V trimmed by 0 bases and J by 2 bases, 5 bases remained unmatched. CDR3 length: 17 residues. Germline lookup yields CDR1 SGHRS and CDR2 YFSETQ. The CDR3 is CASSLGQGPPGANVLTF. The CDR3 DNA reads TGCGCCAGCAGCTTGGGACAGGGTCCTCCTGGGGCCAACGTCCTGACTTTC.

V gene TRBV6-5 combines with J gene TRBJ2-7; 9 bases line up with TRBD2. This CDR3 is built from 15 residues. CDR1 MNHEY and CDR2 SVGAGI come from the germline V gene. The trim removed 2 bases at V and 2 bases at J, leaving 4 bases unmatched. CDR3 sequence: CASSYASSGTYEQYF. CDR3 bases: TGTGCCAGCAGTTACGCTTCTAGCGGGACCTACGAGCAGTACTTC.

The chain is built from TRBV5-1 and TRBJ2-1; 9 nucleotides align to TRBD2. CDR3 length: 15 amino acids. Trimming cost V 0 bases and J 6 bases; bases outside gene matches: 4. Germline-derived CDR1 and CDR2 are SGHRS and YFSETQ. The CDR3 spells CASSLAAGGPNEQFF. The CDR3 coding sequence is TGCGCCAGCAGCTTGGCGGCGGGAGGGCCCAATGAGCAGTTCTTC. Full variable domain (outside the CDR3, taken from reference TRBV5-1 and TRBJ2-1): KAGVTQTPRYLIKTRGQQVTLSCSPISGHRSVSWYQQTPGQGLQFLFEYFSETQRNKGNFPGRFSGRQFSNSRSEMNVSTLELGDSALYLCASSLAAGGPNEQFFGPGTRLTVL.

The gene calls are TRBV27 and TRBJ1-1, with D uncertain. Looked up from germline, CDR1 is MNHEY and CDR2 is SMNVEV (reference sequence). Trimming stripped 5 bases from V and 2 bases from J, with 6 bases between. The CDR3 consists of 12 residues. This CDR3 reads CASSPPNTEAFF. In DNA form, the CDR3 reads TGTGCCAGCAGTCCCCCAAACACTGAAGCTTTCTTT.

Here the CDR3 DNA reads TGTGCCAGCAGTTTGACAGGGGTTCGTGGCTACACCTTC. Translated: CASSLTGVRGYTF. This chain joins TRBV28 and TRBJ1-2; 8 bases align to TRBD1. Germline loops: CDR1 MDHEN, CDR2 SYDVKM. J gave up 7 bases and V 3 bases, and 4 bases lay outside the gene matches. The CDR3 loop spans 13 amino acids.

The CDR3 loop is CAIGTEGGETQYF. DNA for the CDR3: TGTGCCATCGGGACGGAAGGGGGGGAGACCCAGTACTTC. The V call is TRBV10-3, the J call TRBJ2-5, with D perhaps matching TRBD1 or TRBD2 (6 bases each). The CDR3 runs to 13 residues. The germline V gene has CDR1 ENHRY and CDR2 SYGVKD. Trimming took 8 bases from V and 5 from J, leaving 15 bases between them.

This sequence joins TRBV27 and TRBJ2-5; D is ambiguous. Deletions cut 5 bases from V and 6 bases from J, with 13 bases between. The CDR3 runs to 13 residues. Germline lookup yields CDR1 MNHEY and CDR2 SMNVEV (reference sequence). This CDR3 reads CASSTGPWQTQYF. The CDR3 region has the DNA TGTGCCAGCAGTACGGGTCCTTGGCAGACCCAGTACTTC.

Of note for this clone: At one boundary the junction diverges from the germline segment, which might be a read error. The chain has TRBV20-1 and TRBJ2-3; 8 bases are a match to TRBD2. This CDR3 is built from 8 residues. Germline V CDR1 and CDR2: DFQATT, SNEGSKA (reference sequence). CDR3 coding DNA: TGCAGTAACCTAGCGGGCCGTTTT. It encodes CSNLAGRF.

This clone was observed once. The rearrangement uses TRBV14 and TRBJ1-1; tentatively, D is TRBD1 (5 bases). Looked up from germline, CDR1 is SGHDN and CDR2 is FVKESK. The CDR3 contains 12 residues. The V gene lost 1 base and the J gene lost 11 bases, with 11 bases spanning the gap. Here the CDR3 DNA reads TGTGCCAGCAGCCAAGTTTCAGGGAGGGCTTTCTTT. Protein sequence: CASSQVSGRAFF.

CDR3 sequence: CASSLTGEVQPQHF. The CDR3 nucleotides read TGTGCCAGCAGCTTGACAGGGGAGGTTCAGCCCCAGCATTTT. The genes are TRBV11-2 and TRBJ1-5; TRBD1 matches at 8 bases. Germline trimming cut 3 bases from V and 6 bases from J; bases unmatched to any gene: 4. The CDR3 runs to 14 residues. Germline CDR1 reads SGHAT; CDR2 reads FQNNGV. Complete variable domain (other parts from reference TRBV11-2 and TRBJ1-5): EAGVAQSPRYKIIEKRQSVAFWCNPISGHATLYWYQQILGQGPKLLIQFQNNGVVDDSQLPKDRFSAERLKGVDSTLKIQPAKLEDSAVYLCASSLTGEVQPQHFGDGTRLSIL.

The chain links TRBV5-6 to TRBJ2-1; perhaps TRBD2 as D (6 bases). CDR3 length: 15 residues. The V end was cut by 3 bases, the J end by 8 bases, with 18 bases between. The germline CDR1 and CDR2 sequences are SGHDT and YYEEEE. The CDR3 sequence: CASSSETRSPHEQFF. In nucleotides, the CDR3 is TGTGCCAGCAGCTCGGAGACTAGGTCGCCCCATGAGCAGTTCTTC.

The chain uses TRBV19 and TRBJ2-1; weak D call: TRBD2 (6 bases). Trimming stripped 5 bases from V and 5 bases from J, with 16 bases between. CDR1 and CDR2 (germline): LNHDA, SQIVND (reference sequence). The CDR3 extends over 15 amino acids. CDR3 in DNA: TGTGCCAGTAGTCTAATAGGGACTCTTGACAATGAGCAGTTCTTC. It codes for CASSLIGTLDNEQFF.

The chain uses TRBV2 and TRBJ1-1; the D gene is possibly TRBD1 (6 bases). Between the trimmed V and J ends, which lost 2 bases and 4 bases, there was a span of 20 bases. The CDR3 loop spans 17 amino acids. Germline values: CDR1 SNHLY, CDR2 FYNNEI. The DNA for the CDR3 is TGTGCCAGCAGTGAATCTACAGGGACCCCCCTTGGCACTGAAGCTTTCTTT. Translated: CASSESTGTPLGTEAFF.

This chain joins TRBV11-1 and TRBJ2-2; D possibly matches TRBD1 or TRBD2 (7 bases each). Germline loops: CDR1 SGHAT, CDR2 FQDESV (reference sequence). This CDR3 is 18 amino acids long. The V and J ends lost 5 bases and 8 bases respectively, with 27 bases between them. The CDR3 nucleotides read TGTGCCAGCAGCCTCCGCCTGGGGGGGACAGCCGATGGGGGGGAGCTGTTTTTT. This codes for CASSLRLGGTADGGELFF.

The chain uses TRBV19 and TRBJ2-7, with 7 nucleotides matching TRBD1. The germline gives CDR1 LNHDA, CDR2 SQIVND (reference sequence). The CDR3 totals 15 residues. V gave up 2 bases and J gave up 4 bases; unmatched junction bases: 8. CDR3 amino acids: CASSIQRGRYYEQYF. DNA of the CDR3: TGTGCCAGTAGTATACAGAGGGGGCGGTATTACGAGCAGTACTTC.

This sequence joins TRBV7-9 and TRBJ2-7; perhaps D is TRBD1 or TRBD2 (5 bases each). Trimming took off 5 bases at V and 4 bases at J, with 27 bases between the two ends. The CDR3 sequence is 18 residues long. Per the germline V gene, CDR1 is SEHNR and CDR2 is FQNEAQ (reference sequence). The CDR3 here is CASSPQPLGTLRAYEQYF. The CDR3 DNA is TGTGCCAGCAGCCCCCAGCCCCTCGGGACCCTCCGGGCATACGAGCAGTACTTC.

In this sample, this clone turned up a few times. The CDR3 bases are TGCGCCAGCAGCCGACAGGGGAGCTACGAGCAGTACTTC. Translated: CASSRQGSYEQYF. This chain joins TRBV5-1 and TRBJ2-7; 8 positions agree with TRBD1. Losses at the gene ends were 4 bases for V and 3 bases for J; bases not matched to a gene: 3. CDR3 length: 13 amino acids. Germline V lookup: CDR1 SGHRS, CDR2 YFSETQ.

The chain is built from TRBV18 and TRBJ2-2; a possible D gene is TRBD2 (6 bases). Germline V gene sequence: CDR1 KGHSH, CDR2 LQKENI. There are 14 residues in the CDR3. Trimming pared 8 bases from V and 4 bases from J, leaving 14 bases between. CDR3 DNA: TGTGCCAGCGCCGGAGGGCGGGGCACCGGGGAGCTGTTTTTT. This codes for CASAGGRGTGELFF.